The 20 T cell receptor beta chains listed next were all sequenced from one sample in a study of blood T cell repertoires in COVID-19. Using immunoSEQ multiplex PCR, the repertoire was profiled, and TCRdb retains in-frame clones only, with some absent. The repertoire holds 47,000 or so clones, with 82% as singletons. Sequences were obtained from peripheral blood. The source is a woman aged 55-69 years with acute or convalescent COVID-19.

The chain carries TRBV18 and TRBJ1-1; TRBD1 might be the D (5 bases). Germline CDR1 KGHSH, CDR2 LQKENI. V lost 3 bases, J lost 0 bases, and 8 bases lay in between. The CDR3 consists of 14 residues. CDR3 region: CASSPRTLNTEAFF. CDR3 nucleotides: TGTGCCAGCTCACCTAGGACATTGAACACTGAAGCTTTCTTT.

CDR3 region: CASSLTSGTDTQYF. The CDR3 DNA reads TGTGCCAGCAGCTTAACTAGCGGGACAGATACGCAGTATTTT. The chain links TRBV7-2 to TRBJ2-3, with TRBD2 matching 9 bases. The CDR3 contains 14 residues. Trimming took 2 bases from V and 3 from J; bases not matched to a gene: 0. Germline CDR1 reads SGHTA; CDR2 reads FQGNSA.

V gene TRBV7-9 combines with J gene TRBJ1-1, with 7 bases that match TRBD1. This CDR3 comprises 13 residues. In germline, CDR1 is SEHNR, CDR2 FQNEAQ (reference sequence). V trimming: 5 bases; J trimming: 10 bases; junction bases outside the gene matches: 10. The DNA for the CDR3 is TGTGCCAGCAGCATTCTTACAGGGGACGGAGCTTTCTTT. Translation gives CASSILTGDGAFF.

The rearrangement links TRBV9 to TRBJ2-5; maybe TRBD2 (6 bases). Trimming removed 1 base at V and 3 bases at J, with 7 bases between. CDR1 is SGDLS, CDR2 YYNGEE, per germline. The CDR3 totals 13 residues. The CDR3 bases are TGTGCCAGCAGCGTATCGGGGGAAGAGACCCAGTACTTC. It yields the protein CASSVSGEETQYF.

The rearrangement links TRBV7-9 to TRBJ1-4, with 7 bases aligning to TRBD1. V shed 5 bases and J 3 bases; nucleotides not matched to a gene: 6. This CDR3 is 15 amino acids long. Germline values: CDR1 SEHNR, CDR2 FQNEAQ (reference sequence). In nucleotides, the CDR3 is TGTGCCAGCAGCGCAGACGGGACAGCTAATGAAAAACTGTTTTTT. Translated: CASSADGTANEKLFF. The full variable domain, with the rest looked up from reference TRBV7-9 and TRBJ1-4, is DTGVSQNPRHKITKRGQNVTFRCDPISEHNRLYWYRQTLGQGPEFLTYFQNEAQLEKSRLLSDRFSAERPKGSFSTLEIQRTEQGDSAMYLCASSADGTANEKLFFGSGTQLSVL.

In this sample, this clone turned up once. The rearrangement uses TRBV9 and TRBJ1-5; D perhaps matches TRBD1 (6 bases). Germline V lookup: CDR1 SGDLS, CDR2 YYNGEE. V lost 0 bases and J 2 bases, leaving 21 bases between the germline ends. There are 19 residues in the CDR3. Here the CDR3 reads CASSVEGWAGAIRNQPQHF. The CDR3 nucleotides are TGTGCCAGCAGCGTAGAGGGATGGGCAGGGGCAATTCGCAATCAGCCCCAGCATTTT.

J is TRBJ2-3 and V is TRBV5-1, with 7 nucleotides matching TRBD1. CDR1 SGHRS and CDR2 YFSETQ come from the germline V gene. V lost 3 bases to trimming and J lost 0 bases; unmatched junction nucleotides: 4. CDR3 length: 15 residues. As DNA, the CDR3 is TGCGCCAGCAGCTCTCAGGGACAGAGCACAGATACGCAGTATTTT. Protein: CASSSQGQSTDTQYF. The full variable domain, rest sourced from reference TRBV5-1 and TRBJ2-3, is KAGVTQTPRYLIKTRGQQVTLSCSPISGHRSVSWYQQTPGQGLQFLFEYFSETQRNKGNFPGRFSGRQFSNSRSEMNVSTLELGDSALYLCASSSQGQSTDTQYFGPGTRLTVL.

This clone was observed a few times. The V gene is TRBV15, the J gene TRBJ2-3; no clear D gene. Trimming took off 0 bases at V and 2 bases at J, with 9 bases between the two ends. There are 15 residues in the CDR3. CDR1 is LNHNV and CDR2 is YYDKDF in the germline V gene (reference sequence). The DNA for the CDR3 is TGTGCCACCAGCAGAGATGGCCGTAACACAGATACGCAGTATTTT. Amino acid sequence: CATSRDGRNTDTQYF.

The chain couples TRBV6-5 to TRBJ2-7; TRBD2 aligns across 8 bases. V shed 0 bases and J 0 bases; nucleotides not matched to a gene: 1. The CDR3 is 15 residues long. Germline assignment: CDR1 MNHEY and CDR2 SVGAGI. The CDR3 DNA follows: TGTGCCAGCAGTTACTCGAGCGGGGGCTCCTACGAGCAGTACTTC. It translates to CASSYSSGGSYEQYF.

This clone has just a few counts. The chain carries TRBV27 and TRBJ1-2; D ambiguous. V lost 2 bases, J lost 2 bases, and 9 bases lay in between. This CDR3 spans 14 amino acids. Germline V gene data show CDR1 as MNHEY and CDR2 as SMNVEV (reference sequence). CDR3 loop: CASSLVGNNYGYTF. Written as DNA, the CDR3 is TGTGCCAGCAGTTTAGTGGGCAACAACTATGGCTACACCTTC.

Only a few counts were recorded for this clone. V is TRBV24-1 and J is TRBJ2-1, with TRBD1 matching over 8 bases. CDR3 length equals 16 residues. Losses at the gene ends were 4 bases for V and 3 bases for J; bases not matched to a gene: 7. Germline CDR1 is KGHDR and CDR2 is SFDVKD. The CDR3 DNA sequence: TGTGCCACCAGTGACCCGAGGGACAGGAGCTACAATGAGCAGTTCTTC. Translation: CATSDPRDRSYNEQFF.

This chain connects TRBV5-1 to TRBJ1-4; 8 bases line up with TRBD1. V was clipped by 4 bases and J by 8 bases; unmatched bases: 7. Germline loops: CDR1 SGHRS, CDR2 YFSETQ. CDR3 length equals 14 residues. DNA of the CDR3: TGCGCCAGCAGCCTGGGACAGGAGCACGAAAAACTGTTTTTT. It yields the protein CASSLGQEHEKLFF.

The J gene is TRBJ1-2, the V gene TRBV2; D is undetermined. From germline, CDR1 is SNHLY and CDR2 FYNNEI. V lost 5 bases to trimming and J lost 2 bases, with 6 bases between them. The CDR3 is made up of 12 amino acids. The DNA of the CDR3 is TGTGCCAGCAGTTCGTCGAACTATGGCTACACCTTC. Its translation is CASSSSNYGYTF.

The V call is TRBV9, the J call TRBJ2-6; tentatively, D is TRBD1 (6 bases). The CDR3 runs 15 residues. Trimming left V 0 bases short and J 2 bases short, with 6 bases between. Germline V CDR1 and CDR2: SGDLS, YYNGEE. The CDR3 is CASSVEGAGANVLTF. The DNA of the CDR3 is TGTGCCAGCAGCGTAGAGGGGGCTGGGGCCAACGTCCTGACTTTC.

The rearrangement links TRBV28 to TRBJ1-2, with D maybe TRBD1 (5 bases). This CDR3 contains 13 residues. V dropped 4 bases and J dropped 2 bases, with 8 bases sitting between them. Germline-derived CDR1 and CDR2 are MDHEN and SYDVKM. CDR3 DNA sequence: TGTGCCAGCAGTTATGGGGGGAACTATGGCTACACCTTC. Protein: CASSYGGNYGYTF.

This chain uses TRBV28 with TRBJ1-2; 7 bases agree with TRBD1. The CDR3 is 12 amino acids. V lost 1 base and J lost 12; bases outside the gene matches: 5. The germline gives CDR1 MDHEN, CDR2 SYDVKM. For the CDR3, the DNA is TGTGCCAGCAGTTTATCGGCCAGGGGGGACACCTTC. Amino acid sequence: CASSLSARGDTF.

J is TRBJ2-2 and V is TRBV5-1; D ambiguous. This CDR3 has 18 residues. Germline assignment: CDR1 SGHRS and CDR2 YFSETQ. V lost 1 base and J lost 3, with 19 bases in between. The CDR3 sequence is CASSLYLVIGVDTGELFF. The CDR3 coding sequence is TGCGCCAGCAGCTTGTACTTGGTTATCGGTGTCGACACCGGGGAGCTGTTTTTT.

The rearrangement joins TRBV3-1 (or the pseudogene TRBV3-2) to TRBJ1-2; possibly TRBD1 for D (6 bases). Trimming took off 0 bases at V and 1 base at J, with 15 bases between the two ends. The CDR3 length is 17 residues. CDR1 LGHDT and CDR2 YNNKEL come from the germline V gene (reference sequence). The CDR3 region has the DNA TGTGCCAGCAGCCAAGAAAGATGGACAGCCCTTAACTATGGCTACACCTTC. It specifies CASSQERWTALNYGYTF.

The chain joins TRBV4-1 to TRBJ2-5, with TRBD1 matching over 7 bases. CDR1 is MGHRA and CDR2 is YSYEKL in the germline V gene. With 4 bases clipped from V and 2 bases from J, the junction kept 7 bases outside the gene matches. The CDR3 length is 15 residues. The CDR3 coding sequence is TGCGCCAGCAGCCGTATAGGGACAGCTCAAGAGACCCAGTACTTC. Its protein product is CASSRIGTAQETQYF.

This chain joins TRBV5-8 and TRBJ1-4; TRBD1 matches at 9 bases. Germline trimming cut 0 bases from V and 5 bases from J; bases unmatched to any gene: 5. The CDR3 spans 16 residues. The V gene's germline CDR1 is SGHTS and CDR2 YDEGEE. The CDR3 loop reads CASSLGQGVRNEKLFF. In nucleotides, the CDR3 is TGTGCCAGCAGCTTGGGACAGGGGGTGAGAAATGAAAAACTGTTTTTT.